This TCR beta chain is drawn from a study of cytomegalovirus exposure and HLA in healthy donors. Whole-study results and caveats: A later analysis revealed that TCR association rates differed between HLA loci, peaking at DRB1 and bottoming out at HLA-C. Reportedly, a later analysis found an Asian-associated ancestry cluster had fewer N-insertions than the roughly 670-donor mean. Data from an earlier analysis indicated that most TCR beta V segments were productive either about 90% or about 30% of the time.

Per the germline V gene, CDR1 is ENHRY and CDR2 is SYGVKD. Trimming left V 2 bases short and J 7 bases short, with 18 bases between. The CDR3 extends over 16 amino acids. Use of 60 Vbeta and 13 Jbeta primers characterized the PCR. Some clones are missing from TCRdb's copy, which holds only in-frame ones; the method was immunoSEQ multiplex PCR. The sample consists of some 160,000 clones, over 60% of them appearing once. On this clone itself: Its antigen is unknown.

This rearrangement joins TRBV10-3 to TRBJ1-5, with D possibly TRBD1 on 6 matching bases. Sequencing used PBMCs. This clonotype was sampled from a man aged 40-49 years in good health and CMV-seronegative. The CDR3 coding sequence is TGTGCCATCAGTGAGGACCCCCCAGGGGTGGGCCAGCCCCAGCATTTT. It translates to CAISEDPPGVGQPQHF.